This record covers a single TCR beta chain. The junction had 21 bases not matched to a gene; V was cut back by 5 bases and J by 11 bases. CDR3 length: 17 residues. The germline gives CDR1 MNHEY, CDR2 SVGAGI. The source material, about 17-31 mg of unsorted bulk tissue, was used to co-extract RNA and DNA. Total RNA (around 510 ng) served as template for TCR beta cDNA synthesis primed by a constant-region primer. Employing slightly modified ARM-PCR, three nested multiplex PCR rounds were run, and these gave rise to the TCR beta libraries. Running roughly 10 cycles apiece, the first two PCR rounds relied on TRBV1-TRBV30 forward primers together with a C-beta reverse primer. TCRdb re-called the multiplex PCR reads through MiXCR, storing one row per CDR3 protein. The table shows more than 100,000 distinct CDR3 sequences, with around 60% occurring only once. This specimen comes from a study of tumor-infiltrating lymphocytes in primary liver carcinoma.

The source of this sequence is an older woman with primary liver carcinoma and hepatitis B virus infection. The J gene is TRBJ1-2, the V gene TRBV6-5; 9 positions match TRBD1. Material for sequencing was liver tumor tissue from sampling region 1. Subset noted: tumor region T1, superior pole. This chain's CDR3 is CASSPYRTGESPNRYTF. The CDR3 DNA sequence: TGTGCCAGCAGTCCCTATAGGACAGGGGAGAGTCCTAATAGATACACCTTC.